The rows below give T cell receptor beta chains drawn from one sample of a study of blood T cell repertoires in COVID-19. Clones were read by immunoSEQ multiplex PCR, and TCRdb kept only the in-frame ones, dropping some. The sample holds more than 200,000 clones, about 84% seen once. The sample consisted of peripheral blood. All receptors derive from a woman aged 80 or over with acute or convalescent COVID-19. CDR3s include the opening cysteine and the closing phenylalanine or tryptophan. The D gene is left open where the match is weak. The size of a clone is reported for some rows only, either as once, few or many, or as a class for expanded clones.

>TRBJ2-3|-|16|TRBV11-1|few
TGTGCCAGCAGCCATACGGACTTGTCTCACACAGATACGCAGTATTTT
CASSHTDLSHTDTQYF
>TRBJ1-1|-|16|TRBV4-1|-
TGCGCCAGCAGCCAAGAAGTGACTGACCTGAACACTGAAGCTTTCTTT
CASSQEVTDLNTEAFF
>TRBJ1-6|-|14|TRBV6-5|-
TGTGCCAGCAGGAGGGAGTTGAGTAATTCACCCCTCCACTTT
CASRRELSNSPLHF
>TRBJ2-4|-|17|TRBV29-1|-
TGCAGCGTTGACGGGGATGGAGGCGTTCTAGCCAAAAACATTCAGTACTTC
CSVDGDGGVLAKNIQYF
>TRBJ2-3|TRBD2|14|TRBV5-1|-
TGCGCCAGCAGTGCTAGCGGGGACACAGATACGCAGTATTTT
CASSASGDTDTQYF
>TRBJ2-3|TRBD2|16|TRBV5-1|-
TGCGCCAGCAGGCCTACTAGCGACACTAGCACAGATACGCAGTATTTT
CASRPTSDTSTDTQYF
>TRBJ2-5|TRBD1|13|TRBV19|-
TGTGCCAGTAGAAGACAGGGGAGGGAGACCCAGTACTTC
CASRRQGRETQYF
>TRBJ1-5|-|13|TRBV6-1|-
TGTGCCAGCAGTGAAGGGGGGCGTCAGCCCCAGCATTTT
CASSEGGRQPQHF
>TRBJ1-6|-|14|TRBV6-5|-
TGTGCCAGCAGTTACTCCCCTGCCCGGGGGAACCTCCACTTT
CASSYSPARGNLHF
>TRBJ2-7|-|15|TRBV5-5|-
TGTGCCAGCAGCTTGGACGCGGGACCCTACTACGAGCAGTACTTC
CASSLDAGPYYEQYF
>TRBJ2-5|-|14|TRBV10-3|-
TGTGCCATCAGTGAGTCGACGGGAGCCGGGACCCAGTACTTC
CAISESTGAGTQYF
>TRBJ2-3|TRBD2|17|TRBV19|-
TGTGCCAGTACCCCCGGGACTAGCGGGATAAGGACAGATACGCAGTATTTT
CASTPGTSGIRTDTQYF
>TRBJ2-1|TRBD2|18|TRBV9|-
TGTGCCAGCAGCGTAAGATCTAGCGGGGGGGCCTTGGACAATGAGCAGTTCTTC
CASSVRSSGGALDNEQFF
>TRBJ2-7|-|15|TRBV15|-
TGTGCCACCAGCAGGGGAGACGGAAGCTCCTACGAGCAGTACTTC
CATSRGDGSSYEQYF
>TRBJ1-1|-|14|TRBV5-4|-
TGTGCCAGCAGCTTGGAGGGGGAGCCCCCGAGAGGTTTCTTT
CASSLEGEPPRGFF
>TRBJ1-6|TRBD1|13|TRBV30|-
TGTGCCTGGAAAGGGACAGCTAATTCACCCCTCCACTTT
CAWKGTANSPLHF
>TRBJ1-6|TRBD1|14|TRBV5-1|-
TGCGCCAGCAGCCCTGAGACAGGGTCGGTTCCCCTCCACTTT
CASSPETGSVPLHF
>TRBJ2-6|-|16|TRBV4-2|-
TGTGCCAGCAGCCCCGTGTCAGTATCTGGGGCCAACGTCCTGACTTTC
CASSPVSVSGANVLTF
>TRBJ1-4|-|15|TRBV15|-
TGTGCCACCAGCACGGGAGACGCAACTAATGAAAAACTGTTTTTT
CATSTGDATNEKLFF
>TRBJ2-5|TRBD2|13|TRBV27|-
TGTGCCAGCAGACTAGCGGGAAGGGAGACCCAGTACTTC
CASRLAGRETQYF
>TRBJ1-6|TRBD1|15|TRBV2|-
TGTGCCAGCAGTGCAAAGGGGGCTGATAATTCACCCCTCCACTTT
CASSAKGADNSPLHF
>TRBJ2-4|-|15|TRBV28|-
TGTGCCAGCAGCCATTGGAGGGGCGCCAAAAACATTCAGTACTTC
CASSHWRGAKNIQYF
>TRBJ1-4|TRBD1|16|TRBV9|-
TGTGCCAGCAGCCCTGGGACAGGGGCAGGGATTGAAAAACTGTTTTTT
CASSPGTGAGIEKLFF
>TRBJ2-3|TRBD2|15|TRBV11-2|-
TGTGCCAGCAGCTGGACTAGCGCCCTTACAGATACGCAGTATTTT
CASSWTSALTDTQYF
>TRBJ2-3|-|12|TRBV2|once
TGTGCCAGCAGGGGGGCGGGAGATACGCAGTATTTT
CASRGAGDTQYF
>TRBJ2-3|-|15|TRBV9|-
TGTGCCAGCAGCGTAAGAAGGGGCCACGGGGATACGCAGTATTTT
CASSVRRGHGDTQYF
>TRBJ1-3|TRBD1|16|TRBV27|-
TGTGCCAGCAGTTTATTAGGACAGGGATCTGGAAACACCATATATTTT
CASSLLGQGSGNTIYF
>TRBJ2-5|-|13|TRBV6-6|-
TGTGCCAGCAGACCCTCCTCAGGGGAGACCCAGTACTTC
CASRPSSGETQYF
>TRBJ1-5|-|16|TRBV7-9|-
TGTGCCAGCAGCTTAGCAAGGGGGAATAGCAATCAGCCCCAGCATTTT
CASSLARGNSNQPQHF
>TRBJ1-5|-|15|TRBV6-1|few
TGTGCCAGCAGTGAACTCGGGATAAGGAATCAGCCCCAGCATTTT
CASSELGIRNQPQHF
>TRBJ1-2|-|12|TRBV7-9|few
TGTGCCAGCAGCTTATCGTCCTTTGGCTACACCTTC
CASSLSSFGYTF
>TRBJ2-3|TRBD2|15|TRBV6-1|-
TGTGCCAGCAGTGACGGGACTAGCGGGGGCGATACGCAGTATTTT
CASSDGTSGGDTQYF
>TRBJ2-7|TRBD2|15|TRBV4-1|once
TGCGCCAGCAGCCAAGGACTAGCGGGACCTCAAGAGCAGTACTTC
CASSQGLAGPQEQYF
>TRBJ2-6|-|15|TRBV9|-
TGTGCCAGCAGCGCAGGGTTCACTGGGGCCAACGTCCTGACTTTC
CASSAGFTGANVLTF
>TRBJ2-7|TRBD2|14|TRBV7-2|-
TGTGCCAGCAGATCCCTCGGGACTAGCGACGAGCAGTACTTC
CASRSLGTSDEQYF
>TRBJ1-3|TRBD1|16|TRBV5-1|-
TGCGCCAGCAGCATCCTGGGACAGCACTCTGGAAACACCATATATTTT
CASSILGQHSGNTIYF
>TRBJ1-1|-|15|TRBV5-1|few
TGCGCCAGCAGCCGCCTGTTGGGGCAGAACACTGAAGCTTTCTTT
CASSRLLGQNTEAFF